Listed here are 21 T cell receptor beta chains from one sample, sequenced in a study of T cell responses to AZD1222 COVID-19 vaccine. Produced via immunoSEQ multiplex PCR; TCRdb's table is partial and in-frame only. The table records nearly 90,000 clones, roughly 88% of them present only once. The source was peripheral blood, collected on day 0 of AZD1222 vaccination. The receptors originated from an adult in good health.

The chain has TRBV3-1 (or the pseudogene TRBV3-2) and TRBJ2-7, with D maybe TRBD2 (6 bases). CDR1 is LGHDT, CDR2 YNNKEL, per germline (reference sequence). Deletions cut 1 base from V and 4 bases from J, with 11 bases between. The CDR3 has 14 amino acids. The CDR3 spells CASSQAGDFYEQYF. The CDR3 nucleotides are TGTGCCAGCAGCCAAGCGGGAGATTTTTACGAGCAGTACTTC.

J is TRBJ1-1 and V is TRBV10-3; D gene ambiguous. The length of the CDR3 is 13 residues. CDR1 is ENHRY and CDR2 is SYGVKD in the germline V gene. The germline V and J ends were trimmed by 5 bases and 3 bases, with 10 bases remaining between them. This chain's CDR3 is CAISRTRDTEAFF. CDR3 DNA: TGTGCCATCAGTAGAACCCGAGACACTGAAGCTTTCTTT.

This rearrangement joins TRBV21-1 to TRBJ1-6. TRBV21-1 is described as a pseudogene. The CDR3 length is 14 residues. CDR3 protein: CASSKTPAVSPLHF. CDR3 coding DNA: TGTGCCAGCAGCAAGACACCGGCGGTCTCACCCCTCCACTTT.

The chain combines TRBV5-1 with TRBJ2-1; TRBD2 matches at 9 bases. Germline CDR1 is SGHRS and CDR2 is YFSETQ. The CDR3 is made up of 13 amino acids. V gave up 5 bases and J gave up 12 bases; unmatched junction bases: 9. CDR3: CASSREGLAMQFF. In DNA, the CDR3 is TGCGCCAGCAGTCGAGAGGGACTAGCTATGCAGTTCTTC.

The rearrangement links TRBV15 to TRBJ1-5; tentatively, D is TRBD1 (5 bases). The V gene's germline CDR1 is LNHNV and CDR2 YYDKDF (reference sequence). This CDR3 region has 15 residues. V lost 0 bases and J lost 4, with 10 bases in between. CDR3 coding DNA: TGTGCCACCAGCAGAGACGGGGGGAAGAATCAGCCCCAGCATTTT. Protein product: CATSRDGGKNQPQHF.

The J gene is TRBJ2-3, the V gene TRBV2, with a tentative D call TRBD2 (6 bases). The CDR3 has 14 amino acids. CDR1 SNHLY and CDR2 FYNNEI come from the germline V gene. V was trimmed by 9 bases and J by 2 bases, leaving 15 bases between them. CDR3 in DNA: TGTGCCAGTCAACCTAGCGAATTCACAGATACGCAGTATTTT. Its translation is CASQPSEFTDTQYF.

The V and J genes are TRBV29-1 and TRBJ2-7, with D perhaps being TRBD1 or TRBD2 (5 bases each). Germline CDR1 reads SQVTM; CDR2 reads ANQGSEA. Trimming shortened V by 3 bases and J by 2 bases, and 14 bases separated the two germline ends. The CDR3 length is 14 residues. CDR3 nucleotide sequence: TGCAGCGTTGACATACCGGGACGGACCTACGAGCAGTACTTC. Amino acids: CSVDIPGRTYEQYF.

The chain links TRBV5-4 to TRBJ2-1; 10 bases align to TRBD2. This CDR3 has 16 residues. The V segment lost 1 base and the J segment 8 bases; nucleotides outside the gene matches: 9. Germline-derived CDR1 and CDR2 are SGHNT and YYREEE (reference sequence). CDR3 sequence reads: CASSLFPSGSFYEQFF. For the CDR3, the DNA is TGTGCCAGCAGCTTGTTTCCTAGCGGGAGTTTTTATGAGCAGTTCTTC.

This sequence joins TRBV2 and TRBJ1-5; D is perhaps TRBD1 (6 bases). The CDR3 consists of 15 residues. The germline V gene encodes CDR1 SNHLY and CDR2 FYNNEI. The germline V and J ends were trimmed by 6 bases and 4 bases, with 16 bases remaining between them. CDR3 amino acids: CASSQDGQRNQPQHF. The CDR3 DNA follows: TGTGCCAGCAGCCAAGATGGACAGAGAAATCAGCCCCAGCATTTT.

Written as DNA, the CDR3 is TGTGCCAGCAGCTTAGTGGGGGGGAGGGGAGATCTACAAGAGACCCAGTACTTC. This codes for CASSLVGGRGDLQETQYF. The V and J genes are TRBV7-2 and TRBJ2-5; 7 nucleotides line up with TRBD2. After removal of 1 base from V and 2 bases from J, the junction contained 13 bases not matched to a gene. Germline-derived CDR1 and CDR2 are SGHTA and FQGNSA. The CDR3 consists of 18 residues.

The V call is TRBV11-2, the J call TRBJ1-1; TRBD1 matches at 7 bases. The CDR3 contains 12 residues. V lost 7 bases, J lost 6 bases, and 5 bases stayed unmatched. CDR1 and CDR2 (germline): SGHAT, FQNNGV. CDR3 nucleotides: TGTGCCAGCAACCCGCAGGGGGCTGAAGCTTTCTTT. This codes for CASNPQGAEAFF.

The V and J genes are TRBV6-5 and TRBJ1-2; possibly TRBD1 for D (5 bases). Germline values: CDR1 MNHEY, CDR2 SVGAGI. CDR3 size: 15 residues. The ends were cut back, 4 bases at V and 2 bases at J, with 14 bases in the middle. The CDR3 DNA follows: TGTGCCAGCAGTTTCGGGGGGGGAACCAACTATGGCTACACCTTC. Residues: CASSFGGGTNYGYTF.

This clone was seen just once. The chain combines TRBV3-1 (or the pseudogene TRBV3-2) with TRBJ2-3; 9 positions agree with TRBD2. Per germline, CDR1 LGHDT and CDR2 YNNKEL (reference sequence). The CDR3 covers 22 residues. After removal of 6 bases from V and 3 bases from J, the junction contained 28 bases not matched to a gene. This CDR3 is CASSPEEGIRVLAGDGTDTQYF. The DNA of the CDR3 is TGTGCCAGCAGTCCCGAGGAGGGAATAAGGGTGTTAGCGGGAGATGGGACAGATACGCAGTATTTT.

V and J are TRBV28 and TRBJ2-3, with 16 positions matching TRBD2. The CDR3 sequence is 18 residues long. Germline V gene lookup returns CDR1 MDHEN and CDR2 SYDVKM. V gave up 5 bases and J gave up 0 bases; unmatched junction bases: 5. DNA for the CDR3: TGTGCCAGCAGTGGGGGGACTAGCGGGAGGGCCAGCACAGATACGCAGTATTTT. The encoded protein is CASSGGTSGRASTDTQYF.

V is TRBV7-9 and J is TRBJ1-1, with 7 nucleotides matching TRBD1. The CDR3 length is 16 residues. The germline CDR1 and CDR2 sequences are SEHNR and FQNEAQ (reference sequence). V gave up 1 base and J gave up 5 bases; unmatched junction bases: 10. Here the CDR3 DNA reads TGTGCCAGCAGCTTAGGAGGGGGCGGAACAAGGACTGAAGCTTTCTTT. This translates into CASSLGGGGTRTEAFF.

V is TRBV15 and J is TRBJ1-4; no clear D gene. This CDR3 contains 15 residues. CDR1 and CDR2 from the germline V gene are LNHNV and YYDKDF (reference sequence). Trimming left V 4 bases short and J 5 bases short, with 14 bases between. The CDR3 coding sequence is TGTGCCACCAGCACCCCCGGCAGCCTAAATGAAAAACTGTTTTTT. As protein: CATSTPGSLNEKLFF.

The chain is built from TRBV5-1 and TRBJ2-7; 9 nucleotides line up with TRBD1. The J segment lost 6 bases and the V segment lost 3 bases, leaving 7 bases of the junction unmatched. Germline CDR1 is SGHRS and CDR2 is YFSETQ. The CDR3 contains 14 residues. The CDR3 loop is CASSSGQGIVEQYF. Written as DNA, the CDR3 is TGCGCCAGCAGCTCAGGACAGGGGATCGTCGAGCAGTACTTC.

V usage is TRBV5-6 and J usage is TRBJ2-7; possibly TRBD1 or TRBD2 for D (6 bases each). V was shortened by 6 bases and J by 0 bases, with 16 bases between the two germline ends. The CDR3 has 15 residues. In germline, CDR1 is SGHDT, CDR2 YYEEEE. The CDR3 sequence: CASTEGGDTSYEQYF. The CDR3 DNA follows: TGTGCCAGCACCGAAGGCGGGGACACCTCCTACGAGCAGTACTTC. Variable domain in full (rest from reference TRBV5-6 and TRBJ2-7): DAGVTQSPTHLIKTRGQQVTLRCSPKSGHDTVSWYQQALGQGPQFIFQYYEEEERQRGNFPDRFSGHQFPNYSSELNVNALLLGDSALYLCASTEGGDTSYEQYFGPGTRLTVT.

The V call is TRBV5-4, the J call TRBJ2-5; the D gene is possibly TRBD1 (5 bases). The CDR3 totals 16 residues. Trimming took off 0 bases at V and 5 bases at J, with 17 bases between the two ends. Germline CDR1 is SGHNT and CDR2 is YYREEE (reference sequence). The CDR3 region has the DNA TGTGCCAGCAGCTTGGCCAGAGCTAGGGGCGTGGAGACCCAGTACTTC. It is translated as CASSLARARGVETQYF.

The rearrangement uses TRBV5-1 and TRBJ2-1, with TRBD2 matching over 8 bases. The V gene's germline CDR1 is SGHRS and CDR2 YFSETQ. Germline trimming cut 2 bases from V and 15 bases from J; bases unmatched to any gene: 7. CDR3 length: 12 residues. CDR3 residues: CASSFRGLDRFF. DNA for the CDR3: TGCGCCAGCAGCTTTCGGGGACTAGATCGGTTCTTC.

This rearrangement joins TRBV9 to TRBJ2-7, with D possibly being TRBD2 (5 bases). Germline CDR1 is SGDLS and CDR2 is YYNGEE. This CDR3 spans 14 amino acids. Trimming pared 0 bases from V and 0 bases from J, leaving 7 bases between. Here the CDR3 DNA reads TGTGCCAGCAGCGTAGGGACTTTCTCCTACGAGCAGTACTTC. As protein: CASSVGTFSYEQYF.